This T cell receptor beta chain was captured in a study of blood T cell repertoires in COVID-19. Study-level information: Samples of COVID-19 (acute and convalescent) were obtained from the United States, Italy and Spain.

The CDR3 runs 17 residues. The V end lost 3 bases, the J end lost 2 bases, and 20 bases lay between the germline ends. Per the germline V gene, CDR1 is SGHNT and CDR2 is YYREEE (reference sequence). The table came from immunoSEQ multiplex PCR; TCRdb's copy has only in-frame clones and leaves some out. Of approximately 260,000 clones in the sample, 88% were seen once. The sequenced sample consisted of peripheral blood. The sequence was collected from a woman between 65 and 79 years old with COVID-19, enrolled during active disease. The V and J genes are TRBV5-4 and TRBJ2-5; a possible D gene is TRBD2 (6 bases). The CDR3, as DNA: TGTGCCAGCAGCTCCCCTACCGGGCCTAGCGTACAAGAGACCCAGTACTTC. It codes for CASSSPTGPSVQETQYF.